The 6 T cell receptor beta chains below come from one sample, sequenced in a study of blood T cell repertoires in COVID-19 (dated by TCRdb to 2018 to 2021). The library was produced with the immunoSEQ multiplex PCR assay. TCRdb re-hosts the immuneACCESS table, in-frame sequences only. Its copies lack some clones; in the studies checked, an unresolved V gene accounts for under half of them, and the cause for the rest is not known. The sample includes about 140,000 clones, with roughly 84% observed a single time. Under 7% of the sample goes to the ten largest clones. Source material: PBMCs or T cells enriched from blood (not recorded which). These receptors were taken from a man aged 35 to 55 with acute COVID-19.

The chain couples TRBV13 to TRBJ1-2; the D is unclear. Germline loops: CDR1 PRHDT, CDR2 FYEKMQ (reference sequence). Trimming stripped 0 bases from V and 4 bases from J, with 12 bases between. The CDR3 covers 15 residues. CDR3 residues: CASSLGASGIYGYTF. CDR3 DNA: TGTGCCAGCAGCTTAGGGGCCTCCGGGATCTATGGCTACACCTTC.

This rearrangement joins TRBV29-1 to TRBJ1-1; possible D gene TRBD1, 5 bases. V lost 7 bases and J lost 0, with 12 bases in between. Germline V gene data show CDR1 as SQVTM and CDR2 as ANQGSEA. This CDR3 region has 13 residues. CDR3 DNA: TGCAGCGGGGGGAACAGGATGAACACTGAAGCTTTCTTT. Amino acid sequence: CSGGNRMNTEAFF.

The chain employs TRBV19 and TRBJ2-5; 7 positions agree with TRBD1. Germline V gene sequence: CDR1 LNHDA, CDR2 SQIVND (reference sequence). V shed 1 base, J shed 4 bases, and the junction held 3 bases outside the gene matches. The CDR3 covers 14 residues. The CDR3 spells CASSIGQGRETQYF. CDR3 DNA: TGTGCCAGTAGTATAGGACAGGGTAGAGAGACCCAGTACTTC.

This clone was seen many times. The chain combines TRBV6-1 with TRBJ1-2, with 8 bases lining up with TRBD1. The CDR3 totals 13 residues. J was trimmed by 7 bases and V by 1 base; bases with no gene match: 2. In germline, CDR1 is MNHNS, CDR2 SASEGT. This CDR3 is CASSEGTGPGYTF. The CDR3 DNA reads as TGTGCCAGCAGTGAAGGGACAGGGCCTGGCTACACCTTC.

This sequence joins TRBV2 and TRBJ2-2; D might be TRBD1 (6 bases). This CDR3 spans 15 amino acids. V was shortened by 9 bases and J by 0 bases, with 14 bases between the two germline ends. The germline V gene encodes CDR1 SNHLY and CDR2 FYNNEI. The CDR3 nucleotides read TGTGCCAGTTCTAAGGACAGTACGAACACCGGGGAGCTGTTTTTT. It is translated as CASSKDSTNTGELFF.

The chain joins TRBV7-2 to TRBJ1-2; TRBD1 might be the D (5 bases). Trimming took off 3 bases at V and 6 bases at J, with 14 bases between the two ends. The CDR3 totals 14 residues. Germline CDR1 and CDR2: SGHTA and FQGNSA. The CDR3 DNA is TGTGCCAGCAGCTTTGTCAGGGCCTCCGATGGCTACACCTTC. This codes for CASSFVRASDGYTF. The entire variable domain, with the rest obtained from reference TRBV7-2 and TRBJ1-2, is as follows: GAGVSQSPSNKVTEKGKDVELRCDPISGHTALYWYRQSLGQGLEFLIYFQGNSAPDKSGLPSDRFSAERTGGSVSTLTIQRTQQEDSAVYLCASSFVRASDGYTFGSGTRLTVV.